This T cell receptor beta chain was documented in a study of identical twins. Germline V gene data show CDR1 as MDHEN and CDR2 as SYDVKM. This CDR3 has 16 residues. The V gene end was trimmed by 3 bases and the J gene end by 3 bases; junction bases not matched to a gene: 11. TCRdb used MiXCR to reprocess the 5' RACE reads, holding one entry per CDR3 protein. The data hold roughly 630,000 distinct CDR3 sequences, with just over 7% observed a single time. The same sample was also studied in work on yellow fever vaccine responses in identical twins.

J is TRBJ2-7 and V is TRBV28, with 7 bases that match TRBD1. The source is a woman aged 18-29 years in good health. The sequenced sample was PBMCs. The CDR3 loop reads CASSLLPTGYLYEQYF. The CDR3 nucleotides read TGTGCCAGCAGTTTGCTCCCGACAGGGTATCTCTACGAGCAGTACTTC.